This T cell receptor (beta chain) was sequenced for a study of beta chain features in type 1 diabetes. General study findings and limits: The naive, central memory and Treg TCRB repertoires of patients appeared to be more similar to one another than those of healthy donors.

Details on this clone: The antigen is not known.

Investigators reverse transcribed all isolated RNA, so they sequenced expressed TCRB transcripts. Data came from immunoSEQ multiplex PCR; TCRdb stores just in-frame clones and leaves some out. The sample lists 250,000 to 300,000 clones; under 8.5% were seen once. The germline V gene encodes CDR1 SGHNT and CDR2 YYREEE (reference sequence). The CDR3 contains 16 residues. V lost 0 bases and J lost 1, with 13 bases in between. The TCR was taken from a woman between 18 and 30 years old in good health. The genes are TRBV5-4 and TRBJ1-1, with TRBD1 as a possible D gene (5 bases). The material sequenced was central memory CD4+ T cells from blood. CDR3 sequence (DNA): TGTGCCAGCAGCTTGGCGTTCCAGGGCGGGAACACTGAAGCTTTCTTT. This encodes CASSLAFQGGNTEAFF.